This passage covers 19 T cell receptor beta chains from one sample sequenced in a study of CD8+CD57+ T cells in acquired aplastic anemia. TCR beta VDJ and CDR3 were profiled, and genomic DNA was the template. TCRdb re-called the reads with MiXCR, one entry per CDR3 protein. This sample has 180,000 or so distinct CDR3 sequences, with 46% found just once. The sample was sorted CD4+, CD8+, or CD8+CD57+ T cells (not recorded which) from PBMCs. The source of these receptors is a human donor in good health.

This chain uses TRBV2 with TRBJ2-5; maybe TRBD2 (5 bases). Germline loops: CDR1 SNHLY, CDR2 FYNNEI. V lost 9 bases to trimming and J lost 5 bases, with 22 bases between them. The CDR3 sequence is 15 residues long. The CDR3 sequence is CASYGSLNSGETQYF. The CDR3 bases are TGTGCCAGTTATGGGTCGCTTAATTCGGGGGAGACCCAGTACTTC.

Here the CDR3 reads CASSEVRTGQETQYF. In DNA, the CDR3 is TGTGCCAGCAGTGAGGTCCGGACAGGCCAAGAGACCCAGTACTTC. V and J are TRBV2 and TRBJ2-5, with 7 bases fitting TRBD1. Trimming cost V 3 bases and J 1 base; bases outside gene matches: 5. Looked up from germline, CDR1 is SNHLY and CDR2 is FYNNEI. The CDR3 totals 15 residues.

The chain recombines TRBV5-1 with TRBJ1-1; no definite D call. This CDR3 is built from 13 residues. Trimming pared 4 bases from V and 1 base from J, leaving 8 bases between. The V gene's germline CDR1 is SGHRS and CDR2 YFSETQ. CDR3 nucleotide sequence: TGCGCCAGCAGCGCAGGCCGGAACACTGAAGCTTTCTTT. This sequence encodes CASSAGRNTEAFF.

This clonotype was found many times. The V gene is TRBV14, the J gene TRBJ2-3, with D perhaps given as TRBD1 or TRBD2 (6 bases each). Germline CDR1 is SGHDN and CDR2 is FVKESK. The CDR3 consists of 15 residues. V was clipped by 1 base and J by 5 bases, with 13 bases between them. The CDR3 sequence is CASSQARGAGDTQYF. The CDR3 bases are TGTGCCAGCAGCCAAGCTAGGGGGGCAGGAGATACGCAGTATTTT.

J is TRBJ2-3 and V is TRBV29-1; TRBD1 aligns across 9 bases. There are 11 residues in the CDR3. Germline lookup yields CDR1 SQVTM and CDR2 ANQGSEA. V lost 6 bases and J lost 6; bases outside the gene matches: 1. In DNA, the CDR3 is TGCAGCGTGACAGGGGGTGATACGCAGTATTTT. Translated, it gives CSVTGGDTQYF.

This clonotype has at least ten counts. The rearrangement uses TRBV14 and TRBJ2-3; D gene ambiguous. There are 14 residues in the CDR3. The V end was cut by 0 bases, the J end by 2 bases, with 6 bases between. Germline values: CDR1 SGHDN, CDR2 FVKESK. Here the CDR3 reads CASSQDYYTDTQYF. The DNA of the CDR3 is TGTGCCAGCAGCCAAGATTATTACACAGATACGCAGTATTTT.

This clonotype was seen ten or more times. The gene calls are TRBV2 and TRBJ2-3; maybe TRBD1 (7 bases). Germline V gene lookup returns CDR1 SNHLY and CDR2 FYNNEI. V lost 6 bases and J lost 3, with 13 bases in between. The CDR3 is 14 amino acids. CDR3 nucleotides: TGTGCCAGCAGGGAGGGGGCAGGGACAGATACGCAGTATTTT. As protein: CASREGAGTDTQYF.

The chain employs TRBV11-2 and TRBJ2-3; 14 bases are a match to TRBD2. The V gene end was trimmed by 3 bases and the J gene end by 5 bases; junction bases not matched to a gene: 4. This CDR3 comprises 16 residues. The V gene's germline CDR1 is SGHAT and CDR2 FQNNGV. The CDR3 DNA follows: TGTGCCAGCAGCTTGGGACTAGCGGGAGAGGGAGATACGCAGTATTTT. Its protein is CASSLGLAGEGDTQYF. Full variable domain (rest looked up from reference TRBV11-2 and TRBJ2-3): EAGVAQSPRYKIIEKRQSVAFWCNPISGHATLYWYQQILGQGPKLLIQFQNNGVVDDSQLPKDRFSAERLKGVDSTLKIQPAKLEDSAVYLCASSLGLAGEGDTQYFGPGTRLTVL.

This chain uses TRBV7-9 with TRBJ2-3; D unresolved. The CDR3 consists of 12 residues. V was pared by 8 bases and J by 6 bases, with 12 bases between. The V gene's germline CDR1 is SEHNR and CDR2 FQNEAQ (reference sequence). As DNA, the CDR3 is TGTGCCAGCGGACCCTCTTACGATACGCAGTATTTT. It translates to CASGPSYDTQYF.

There are many counts of this clonotype. The chain couples TRBV6-1 to TRBJ1-1; D gene uncertain. Germline-derived CDR1 and CDR2 are MNHNS and SASEGT. V was cut by 7 bases and J by 1 base, with 10 bases left in between. The CDR3 runs 13 residues. The CDR3: CASIYGSNTEAFF. The DNA for the CDR3 is TGTGCCAGCATCTACGGATCGAACACTGAAGCTTTCTTT.

A remark on this clonotype: One end of the junction fails to match germline, which may point to a read error. The V gene is TRBV20-1, the J gene TRBJ2-7; D is unclear. Germline V gives CDR1 DFQATT, CDR2 SNEGSKA (reference sequence). This CDR3 region has 12 residues. The CDR3 nucleotides read TGCAGTGCTAGCTTCAAACCCTACGAGCGGTACTTC. It yields the protein CSASFKPYERYF.

This clonotype has more than one count but fewer than ten. The V and J genes are TRBV20-1 and TRBJ2-7; possible D gene TRBD1, 5 bases. Germline CDR1 DFQATT, CDR2 SNEGSKA (reference sequence). The CDR3 loop spans 13 amino acids. V lost 3 bases, J lost 3 bases, and 12 bases lay in between. CDR3 sequence (DNA): TGCAGTGCTAGGCAGGGTCCGGACTACGAGCAGTACTTC. It translates to CSARQGPDYEQYF.

The J gene is TRBJ2-1, the V gene TRBV15, with 9 bases matching TRBD1. Germline V gene sequence: CDR1 LNHNV, CDR2 YYDKDF (reference sequence). This CDR3 has 15 residues. V gave up 6 bases and J gave up 3 bases; unmatched junction bases: 6. This chain's CDR3 is CATRGPGQGYNEQFF. DNA for the CDR3: TGTGCCACCAGGGGACCGGGACAGGGCTACAATGAGCAGTTCTTC.

A few counts support this clonotype. The chain uses TRBV6-1 and TRBJ2-2; D is possibly TRBD2 (5 bases). V lost 11 bases and J 1 base, leaving 17 bases between the germline ends. Per the germline V gene, CDR1 is MNHNS and CDR2 is SASEGT. CDR3 size: 15 residues. The CDR3 region has the DNA TGTGCCGGCGGTCCACTAGGGAAGAACACCGGGGAGCTGTTTTTT. Translation: CAGGPLGKNTGELFF.

This clonotype was counted ten times or more. The J gene is TRBJ1-5, the V gene TRBV7-4; unclear D gene. CDR3 length: 14 residues. Trimming shortened V by 2 bases and J by 4 bases, and 9 bases separated the two germline ends. Germline V gives CDR1 SGHVT, CDR2 SQSDAQ. The DNA for the CDR3 is TGTGCCAGCAGCTTACAGGCAAAGAATCAGCCCCAGCATTTT. Amino acid sequence: CASSLQAKNQPQHF.

The gene calls are TRBV29-1 and TRBJ1-2; D might be TRBD1 (5 bases). Germline CDR1 SQVTM, CDR2 ANQGSEA. Trimming took 3 bases from V and 5 from J, leaving 10 bases between them. The CDR3 sequence is 12 residues long. CDR3 sequence: CSVDKGKYGYTF. The CDR3 DNA sequence: TGCAGCGTTGACAAGGGGAAGTATGGCTACACCTTC.

This clonotype was picked up many times. The chain recombines TRBV9 with TRBJ1-6; D unresolved. CDR1 is SGDLS and CDR2 is YYNGEE in the germline V gene. Trimming took 0 bases from V and 7 from J, leaving 8 bases between them. The CDR3 loop spans 14 amino acids. In nucleotides, the CDR3 is TGTGCCAGCAGCGTAGGGGTTATGAATTCACCCCTCCACTTT. Amino acid sequence: CASSVGVMNSPLHF.

This clonotype came up once. The chain links TRBV24-1 to TRBJ2-7; D perhaps matches TRBD2 (7 bases). The CDR3 has 16 amino acids. From germline, CDR1 is KGHDR and CDR2 SFDVKD. The ends were cut back, 3 bases at V and 0 bases at J, with 14 bases in the middle. For the CDR3, the DNA is TGTGCCACCAGTGATCCCGGGGGAGGGGGCTCCTACGAGCAGTACTTC. This codes for CATSDPGGGGSYEQYF.

DNA of the CDR3: TGTGCCAGCAGCAGGGGCCGGGGTGAGACCCAGTACTTC. Residues: CASSRGRGETQYF. This chain links TRBV7-2 with TRBJ2-5, with D perhaps matching TRBD1 or TRBD2 (5 bases each). This CDR3 has 13 residues. V was pared by 5 bases and J by 5 bases, with 12 bases between. CDR1 is SGHTA and CDR2 is FQGNSA in the germline V gene.